The T cell receptor (beta chain) described here comes from a study of blood T cells in healthy people across ages. The ends lost 0 bases at V and 3 bases at J; junction bases unmatched: 9. The CDR3 extends over 17 amino acids. Germline lookup yields CDR1 SQVTM and CDR2 ANQGSEA. A second PCR, run for about 7 to 11 cycles, used a sample-barcoded 5' primer plus a J-beta primer mix. Via MiXCR, TCRdb re-called the 5' RACE reads, giving one row per CDR3 protein. The sample lists roughly 1.9 million distinct CDR3 sequences; about 39% were seen once. The sequence came from a human donor in good health. The sequencing input was blood. The chain carries TRBV29-1 and TRBJ2-1, with 9 bases lining up with TRBD1. In nucleotides, the CDR3 is TGCAGCGTTGAAGACAGGACAGGGGCGATAAACTACAATGAGCAGTTCTTC. Translated: CSVEDRTGAINYNEQFF.